Below are 18 T cell receptor beta chains sequenced from a single sample in a study of T cell changes during pregnancy in multiple sclerosis (dated by TCRdb to about 2019). The library was built by means of the immunoSEQ multiplex PCR assay. TCRdb limited this immuneACCESS table to in-frame rearrangements with V and J called. A share of clones is missing; checked studies link under half to unresolved V genes, and the rest is unexplained. The sample table shows some 89,000 clones, and 94% are seen once. Roughly 2.5% of the sample is in the top ten clones. Sequenced material: peripheral blood, taken in the third trimester of pregnancy. Every receptor here comes from a female donor with multiple sclerosis, enrolled in a pregnancy study.

V is TRBV7-3 and J is TRBJ2-1; D is perhaps TRBD2 (6 bases). The germline V gene has CDR1 SGHTA and CDR2 FQGTGA. The CDR3 is made up of 17 amino acids. V gave up 0 bases and J gave up 2 bases, with 14 bases separating them. The CDR3 bases are TGTGCCAGCAGCTTAACCCTTGGGCCGGGGGCCTACAATGAGCAGTTCTTC. Residues: CASSLTLGPGAYNEQFF.

The rearrangement joins TRBV6-1 to TRBJ1-1; D not certain. There are 11 residues in the CDR3. Deletions cut 7 bases from V and 1 base from J, with 4 bases between. Per the germline V gene, CDR1 is MNHNS and CDR2 is SASEGT. CDR3 coding DNA: TGTGCCAGCAATCGGAACACTGAAGCTTTCTTT. It specifies CASNRNTEAFF.

The V call is TRBV2, the J call TRBJ2-2; 8 nucleotides align to TRBD1. V was clipped by 9 bases and J by 6 bases; unmatched bases: 9. The CDR3 is 14 amino acids. The V gene's germline CDR1 is SNHLY and CDR2 FYNNEI. The CDR3 sequence: CASHRDRWAGELFF. DNA for the CDR3: TGTGCCAGTCACCGGGACAGGTGGGCCGGGGAGCTGTTTTTT.

This chain connects TRBV19 to TRBJ2-7; possible D gene TRBD1, 6 bases. The length of the CDR3 is 15 residues. In germline, CDR1 is LNHDA, CDR2 SQIVND (reference sequence). V dropped 7 bases and J dropped 2 bases, with 18 bases sitting between them. CDR3 loop: CASTPQAPGAYEQYF. CDR3 in DNA: TGTGCCAGTACCCCTCAGGCCCCAGGGGCCTACGAGCAGTACTTC.

The chain joins TRBV5-1 to TRBJ1-2, with D maybe TRBD1 (6 bases). The CDR3 covers 15 residues. Germline V gene sequence: CDR1 SGHRS, CDR2 YFSETQ. Trimming left V 0 bases short and J 4 bases short, with 13 bases between. The CDR3 region has the DNA TGCGCCAGCAGCTTGGGAACTACAGGGTCCTATGGCTACACCTTC. It specifies CASSLGTTGSYGYTF. Full variable domain (remainder filled in from reference TRBV5-1 and TRBJ1-2): KAGVTQTPRYLIKTRGQQVTLSCSPISGHRSVSWYQQTPGQGLQFLFEYFSETQRNKGNFPGRFSGRQFSNSRSEMNVSTLELGDSALYLCASSLGTTGSYGYTFGSGTRLTVV.

V and J are TRBV11-2 and TRBJ2-1; a weak D match, TRBD2 (5 bases). The germline V gene encodes CDR1 SGHAT and CDR2 FQNNGV. CDR3 length: 17 amino acids. V lost 0 bases, J lost 0 bases, and 12 bases lay in between. In DNA form, the CDR3 reads TGTGCCAGCAGCTTAGATCGGGTAGGGAGCTCCTACAATGAGCAGTTCTTC. It codes for CASSLDRVGSSYNEQFF.

The chain employs TRBV13 and TRBJ1-1; D remains unclear. The CDR3 has 13 amino acids. The germline V gene encodes CDR1 PRHDT and CDR2 FYEKMQ (reference sequence). With 4 bases removed from V and 11 bases from J, the gap between germline ends came to 17 bases. In nucleotides, the CDR3 is TGTGCCAGCAGCTCACCCACGTCCCCGGTGGCTTTCTTT. Its protein is CASSSPTSPVAFF.

This chain uses TRBV10-3 with TRBJ1-2; D not certain. This CDR3 has 14 amino acids. Trimming cost V 3 bases and J 8 bases, with 16 bases left between them. Germline V gene sequence: CDR1 ENHRY, CDR2 SYGVKD. The CDR3 is CAISETRVGEGYTF. The CDR3 region has the DNA TGTGCCATCAGTGAAACCCGAGTCGGGGAAGGCTACACCTTC.

J is TRBJ2-3 and V is TRBV11-2; weak D call: TRBD2 (6 bases). CDR1 SGHAT and CDR2 FQNNGV come from the germline V gene. Trimming took off 0 bases at V and 11 bases at J, with 15 bases between the two ends. This CDR3 spans 14 amino acids. CDR3 nucleotides: TGTGCCAGCAGCTTAGATGGGGTGGGACTTAGGCAGTATTTT. Protein sequence: CASSLDGVGLRQYF.

V gene TRBV7-9 combines with J gene TRBJ2-5; 7 bases agree with TRBD2. V dropped 2 bases and J dropped 4; count of bases not matched to a gene: 4. The CDR3 consists of 14 residues. Germline V gene data show CDR1 as SEHNR and CDR2 as FQNEAQ (reference sequence). Here the CDR3 reads CASSLSGGTETQYF. DNA of the CDR3: TGTGCCAGCAGCTTATCCGGGGGGACAGAGACCCAGTACTTC.

This CDR3 is CASRGDGSASEQFF. As DNA, the CDR3 is TGTGCCAGCAGGGGCGACGGTAGCGCTAGTGAGCAGTTCTTC. V and J are TRBV6-5 and TRBJ2-1; a weak D match, TRBD2 (5 bases). Germline V gene lookup returns CDR1 MNHEY and CDR2 SVGAGI. The CDR3 sequence is 14 residues long. V dropped 6 bases and J dropped 9 bases, with 18 bases sitting between them.

This sequence joins TRBV19 and TRBJ2-7; TRBD1 matches at 7 bases. Per germline, CDR1 LNHDA and CDR2 SQIVND (reference sequence). V lost 10 bases to trimming and J lost 0 bases; unmatched junction nucleotides: 9. This CDR3 region has 14 residues. The CDR3, as DNA: TGTGCCACCACGCAGACAGGGAGCTCCTACGAGCAGTACTTC. Residues: CATTQTGSSYEQYF.

The genes are TRBV4-1 and TRBJ2-7; 11 nucleotides agree with TRBD2. This CDR3 region has 19 residues. Germline CDR1 reads MGHRA; CDR2 reads YSYEKL. Trimming cost V 2 bases and J 0 bases; bases outside gene matches: 12. The CDR3 reads CASSQRDSTSGGISYEQYF. The CDR3 DNA is TGCGCCAGCAGCCAACGGGACAGTACTAGCGGGGGAATCTCCTACGAGCAGTACTTC.

V is TRBV6-5 and J is TRBJ1-4; maybe TRBD1 (5 bases). V lost 6 bases and J 6 bases, leaving 14 bases between the germline ends. The germline gives CDR1 MNHEY, CDR2 SVGAGI. This CDR3 has 14 residues. This chain's CDR3 is CASRREWGYEKLFF. The CDR3 bases are TGTGCCAGCAGGCGGGAGTGGGGGTATGAAAAACTGTTTTTT.

The V gene is TRBV5-1, the J gene TRBJ2-7; a possible D gene is TRBD2 (6 bases). V was cut by 1 base and J by 4 bases, with 12 bases left in between. CDR1 and CDR2 (germline): SGHRS, YFSETQ. The CDR3 extends over 14 amino acids. CDR3 sequence: CASSLIGDSYEQYF. The DNA of the CDR3 is TGCGCCAGCAGCTTGATTGGGGACTCGTACGAGCAGTACTTC.

J is TRBJ2-3 and V is TRBV6-5, with 8 bases matching TRBD2. The CDR3 has 15 residues. Germline lookup yields CDR1 MNHEY and CDR2 SVGAGI. V gave up 7 bases and J gave up 3 bases; unmatched junction bases: 9. The DNA for the CDR3 is TGTGCCAGCAAATCATCCGGGACTAGGACAGATACGCAGTATTTT. Translating gives CASKSSGTRTDTQYF.

The gene calls are TRBV9 and TRBJ1-1; the D is unclear. The CDR3 runs to 14 residues. Germline V lookup: CDR1 SGDLS, CDR2 YYNGEE. The ends were cut back, 0 bases at V and 5 bases at J, with 11 bases in the middle. The CDR3 loop is CASSVGSGRTEAFF. The CDR3 DNA follows: TGTGCCAGCAGCGTAGGGAGTGGGAGGACTGAAGCTTTCTTT.

The chain employs TRBV5-4 and TRBJ2-7; D may be TRBD1 (5 bases). The CDR3 sequence is 15 residues long. With 0 bases removed from V and 4 bases from J, the gap between germline ends came to 14 bases. In germline, CDR1 is SGHNT, CDR2 YYREEE (reference sequence). Written as DNA, the CDR3 is TGTGCCAGCAGCTTGGTAGGGCAGGGATCGTACGAGCAGTACTTC. It yields the protein CASSLVGQGSYEQYF.